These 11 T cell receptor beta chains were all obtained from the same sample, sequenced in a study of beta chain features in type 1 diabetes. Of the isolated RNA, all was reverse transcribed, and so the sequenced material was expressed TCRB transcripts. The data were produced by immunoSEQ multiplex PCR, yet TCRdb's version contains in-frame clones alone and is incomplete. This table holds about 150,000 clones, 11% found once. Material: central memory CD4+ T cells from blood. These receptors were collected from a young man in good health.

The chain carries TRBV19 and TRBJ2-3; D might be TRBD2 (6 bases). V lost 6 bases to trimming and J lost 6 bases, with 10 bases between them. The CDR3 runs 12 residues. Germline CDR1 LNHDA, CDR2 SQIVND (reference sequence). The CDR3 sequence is CASRNRGDTQYF. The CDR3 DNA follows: TGTGCCAGTAGAAATCGGGGGGATACGCAGTATTTT.

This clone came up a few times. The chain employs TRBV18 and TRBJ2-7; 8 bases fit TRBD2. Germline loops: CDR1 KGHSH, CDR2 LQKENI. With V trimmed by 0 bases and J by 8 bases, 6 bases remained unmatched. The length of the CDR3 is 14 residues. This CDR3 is CASSPPSGEGKQYF. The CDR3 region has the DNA TGTGCCAGCTCACCACCTAGCGGGGAGGGTAAGCAGTACTTC.

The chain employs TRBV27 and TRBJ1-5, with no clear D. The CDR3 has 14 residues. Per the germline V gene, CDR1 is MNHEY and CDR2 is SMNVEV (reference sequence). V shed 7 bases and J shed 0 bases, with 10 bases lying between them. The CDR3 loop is CASMARDSNQPQHF. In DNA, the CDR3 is TGTGCCAGCATGGCCCGCGATAGCAATCAGCCCCAGCATTTT.

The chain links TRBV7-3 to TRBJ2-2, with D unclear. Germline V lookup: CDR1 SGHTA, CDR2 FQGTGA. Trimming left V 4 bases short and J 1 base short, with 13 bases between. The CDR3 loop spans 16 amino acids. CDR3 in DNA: TGTGCCAGCAGCTCCCAGGCAACAATGAACACCGGGGAGCTGTTTTTT. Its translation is CASSSQATMNTGELFF.

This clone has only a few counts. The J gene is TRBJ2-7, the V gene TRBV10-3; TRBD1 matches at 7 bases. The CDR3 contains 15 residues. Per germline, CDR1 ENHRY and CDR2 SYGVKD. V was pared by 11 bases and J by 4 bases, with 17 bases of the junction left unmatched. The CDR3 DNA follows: TGTGCCTCGGGGACAGATAAATTGTCGGGTTACGAGCAGTACTTC. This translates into CASGTDKLSGYEQYF.

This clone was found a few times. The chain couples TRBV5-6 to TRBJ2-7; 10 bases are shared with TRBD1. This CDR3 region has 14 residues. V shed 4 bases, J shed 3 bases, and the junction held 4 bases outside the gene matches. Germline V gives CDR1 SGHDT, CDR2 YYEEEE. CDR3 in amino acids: CASSRRDRGYEQYF. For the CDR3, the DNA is TGTGCCAGCAGCCGCCGGGACAGGGGCTACGAGCAGTACTTC.

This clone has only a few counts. The CDR3 nucleotides are TGTGCCAGCACCCTCCAGGCCGGGGCGGGAGGCAGACCCTACGAGCAGTACTTC. Translation gives CASTLQAGAGGRPYEQYF. The chain employs TRBV7-2 and TRBJ2-7, with TRBD2 identical over 8 bases. The ends lost 7 bases at V and 2 bases at J; junction bases unmatched: 19. The CDR3 runs 18 residues. CDR1 is SGHTA and CDR2 is FQGNSA in the germline V gene.

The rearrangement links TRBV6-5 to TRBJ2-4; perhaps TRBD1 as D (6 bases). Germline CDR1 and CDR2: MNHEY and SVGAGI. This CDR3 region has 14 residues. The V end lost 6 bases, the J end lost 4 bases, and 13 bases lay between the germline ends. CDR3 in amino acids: CASRPQGFKNIQYF. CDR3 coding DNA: TGTGCCAGCAGACCCCAGGGGTTTAAAAACATTCAGTACTTC.

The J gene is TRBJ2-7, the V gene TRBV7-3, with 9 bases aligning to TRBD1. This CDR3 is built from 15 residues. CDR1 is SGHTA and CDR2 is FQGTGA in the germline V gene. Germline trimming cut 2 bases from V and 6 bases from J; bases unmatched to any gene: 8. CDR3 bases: TGTGCCAGCAGCTTAGGGACAGGGTCAAAAGGCGAGCAGTACTTC. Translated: CASSLGTGSKGEQYF.

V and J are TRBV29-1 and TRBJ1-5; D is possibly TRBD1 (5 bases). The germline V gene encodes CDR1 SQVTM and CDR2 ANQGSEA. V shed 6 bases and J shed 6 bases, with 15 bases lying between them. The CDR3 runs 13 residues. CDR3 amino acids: CSVVGGAGQPQHF. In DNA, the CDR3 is TGCAGCGTGGTGGGTGGGGCTGGTCAGCCCCAGCATTTT.

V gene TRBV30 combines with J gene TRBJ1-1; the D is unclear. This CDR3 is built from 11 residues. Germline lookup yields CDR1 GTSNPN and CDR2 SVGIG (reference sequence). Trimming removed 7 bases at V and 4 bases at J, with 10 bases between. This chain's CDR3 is CASREVTEAFF. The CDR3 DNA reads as TGTGCCTCGCGGGAGGTCACTGAAGCTTTCTTT.